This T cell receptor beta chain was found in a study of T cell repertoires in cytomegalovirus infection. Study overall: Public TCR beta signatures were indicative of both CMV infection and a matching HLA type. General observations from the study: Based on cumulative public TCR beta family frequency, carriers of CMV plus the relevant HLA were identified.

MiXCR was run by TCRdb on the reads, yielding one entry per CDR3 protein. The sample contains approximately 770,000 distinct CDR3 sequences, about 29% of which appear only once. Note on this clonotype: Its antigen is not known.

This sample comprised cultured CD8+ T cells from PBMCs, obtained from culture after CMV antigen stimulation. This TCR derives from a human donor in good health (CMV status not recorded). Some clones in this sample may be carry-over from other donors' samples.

This CDR3 reads CASSSPGQGATGELFF. The CDR3 coding sequence is TGTGCCAGCAGCTCACCGGGACAGGGGGCCACCGGGGAGCTGTTTTTT. V usage is TRBV7-9 and J usage is TRBJ2-2; 12 nucleotides agree with TRBD1. V shed 4 bases, J shed 4 bases, and the junction held 4 bases outside the gene matches. Germline V gene sequence: CDR1 SEHNR, CDR2 FQNEAQ (reference sequence). The CDR3 is 16 amino acids.